Below, one TCR beta chain is given with its context. The CDR3 loop spans 13 amino acids. V shed 5 bases, J shed 6 bases, and the junction held 1 base outside the gene matches. The germline V gene encodes CDR1 KGHDR and CDR2 SFDVKD. This entry belongs to a study of blood T cell repertoires in COVID-19. Source study methods: Estimation of nucleated cell counts relied on the amplification of reference gene primers. The method was immunoSEQ multiplex PCR; TCRdb's version includes in-frame clones alone and lacks a portion of them. From that table come the V and J calls and clone size; the DNA was used to work out D and trimming. The sample has around 99,000 clones; 60% to 85% are singletons.

The clonotype was recovered from a man aged 50 to 60 who had recovered from COVID-19. The sequencing input was peripheral blood. The J gene is TRBJ2-1, the V gene TRBV24-1, with 9 bases aligning to TRBD2. The CDR3 here is CATSASGTNEQFF. The DNA of the CDR3 is TGTGCCACCAGTGCTAGCGGGACCAATGAGCAGTTCTTC.